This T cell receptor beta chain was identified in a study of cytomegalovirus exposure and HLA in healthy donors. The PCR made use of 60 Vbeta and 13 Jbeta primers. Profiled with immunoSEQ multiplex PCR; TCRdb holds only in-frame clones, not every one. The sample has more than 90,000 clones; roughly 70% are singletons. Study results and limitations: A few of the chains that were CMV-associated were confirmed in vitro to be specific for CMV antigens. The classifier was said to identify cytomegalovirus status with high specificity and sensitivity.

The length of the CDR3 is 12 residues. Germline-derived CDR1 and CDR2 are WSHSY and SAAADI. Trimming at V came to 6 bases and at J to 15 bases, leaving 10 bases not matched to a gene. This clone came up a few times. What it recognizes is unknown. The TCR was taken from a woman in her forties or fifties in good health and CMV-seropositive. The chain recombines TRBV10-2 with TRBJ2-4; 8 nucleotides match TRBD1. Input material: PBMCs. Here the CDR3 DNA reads TGCGCCAGCAGCGAACACAGGGGGAGTAGGTACTTC. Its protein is CASSEHRGSRYF.